This T cell receptor beta chain comes out of a study of vaccination and CD4 T cells after COVID-19. This clonotype was observed a handful of times. The antigen is unknown. The treatment was: approximately 9-day PBMC culture with coronavirus spike peptide pools or control peptides (ViraFEST assay). CD4+ T cells that came from the unexposed donor were collected before the COVID-19 pandemic (2011-2018). V trimming: 5 bases; J trimming: 4 bases; junction bases outside the gene matches: 6. Germline V gene lookup returns CDR1 MNHEY and CDR2 SMNVEV (reference sequence). This CDR3 comprises 14 residues. Sequencing of DNA taken from cultured CD4+ T cells relied on the Oncomine TCR Beta short-read assay. CD4+ T cells were cultured, and genomic DNA was extracted from them. TCRdb reprocessed the PCR reads via MiXCR and lists one record per CDR3 protein. Among 9,900 or so distinct CDR3 sequences listed, 32% were seen once.

The sequence came from a human donor in good health. Sequenced material: CD4+ T cells from blood, cultured in vitro. The V call is TRBV27, the J call TRBJ1-2; 8 bases agree with TRBD1. The CDR3 region has the DNA TGTGCCAGCAGTCAAAGGACAGGGAGCTATGGCTACACCTTC. Its translation: CASSQRTGSYGYTF.